Listed here are 17 T cell receptor beta chains from one sample, sequenced in a study of cytotoxic CD8 clonotypes in ibrutinib-treated CLL. Method: immunoSEQ multiplex PCR; TCRdb's copy keeps in-frame clones and lacks some. The sample has several thousand clones; over 60% are singletons. Sequenced here: PBMCs, sampled before ibrutinib treatment. The receptors were gathered from a human donor with chronic lymphocytic leukemia.

The CDR3 coding sequence is TGTGCCAGCAGGCGTGATAGCGGGAGGGCCGGTACAGATACGCAGTATTTT. It codes for CASRRDSGRAGTDTQYF. This rearrangement joins TRBV27 to TRBJ2-3; 11 positions agree with TRBD2. CDR3 size: 17 residues. Germline CDR1 and CDR2: MNHEY and SMNVEV (reference sequence). V dropped 6 bases and J dropped 3; count of bases not matched to a gene: 11.

Relative to its sample, this clone is large. The junction and the germline gene differ at one end; a read error may be behind it. The chain links TRBV7-7 to TRBJ2-7, with TRBD1 matching 10 bases. The germline V gene encodes CDR1 SSHAT and CDR2 FNYEAQ (reference sequence). The CDR3 length is 15 residues. CDR3 region: CASSFGQGDTYEQYF. The CDR3 region has the DNA TGTGCTAGCAGCTTTGGACAGGGGGACACCTACGAGCAGTACTTC.

This clone has a single count. The chain uses TRBV6-1 and TRBJ2-3; 10 nucleotides line up with TRBD2. The CDR3 loop spans 15 amino acids. From germline, CDR1 is MNHNS and CDR2 SASEGT. With V trimmed by 2 bases and J by 2 bases, 1 base remained unmatched. The CDR3 is CASSELAGVTDTQYF. The CDR3 coding sequence is TGTGCCAGCAGTGAACTAGCGGGGGTCACAGATACGCAGTATTTT.

The rearrangement uses TRBV7-2 and TRBJ2-3, with D possibly TRBD1 on 5 matching bases. This CDR3 is built from 14 residues. V was cut by 1 base and J by 5 bases, with 10 bases left in between. Per the germline V gene, CDR1 is SGHTA and CDR2 is FQGNSA. The CDR3 spells CASSLDWTQDTQYF. CDR3 sequence (DNA): TGTGCCAGCAGCTTAGATTGGACACAAGATACGCAGTATTTT.

V and J are TRBV6-5 and TRBJ2-7; the match to TRBD2 covers 9 bases. The germline V gene has CDR1 MNHEY and CDR2 SVGAGI. The CDR3 loop spans 15 amino acids. After removal of 2 bases from V and 4 bases from J, the junction contained 6 bases not matched to a gene. The DNA of the CDR3 is TGTGCCAGCAGTTACCTAGCGGGAACGGGGTACGAGCAGTACTTC. Its protein product is CASSYLAGTGYEQYF.

This rearrangement joins TRBV5-4 to TRBJ2-1; 7 bases fit TRBD2. Germline-derived CDR1 and CDR2 are SGHNT and YYREEE (reference sequence). V trimming: 3 bases; J trimming: 12 bases; junction bases outside the gene matches: 3. This CDR3 has 11 residues. CDR3 in amino acids: CASSWPGGQFF. The CDR3 DNA is TGTGCCAGCAGCTGGCCGGGGGGGCAGTTCTTC.

This clone was detected once. This sequence joins TRBV7-3 and TRBJ2-3, with D possibly being TRBD2 (7 bases). The germline V gene has CDR1 SGHTA and CDR2 FQGTGA. Trimming shortened V by 5 bases and J by 6 bases, and 18 bases separated the two germline ends. The CDR3 totals 15 residues. CDR3 protein: CASSPSLGRGDTQYF. The DNA for the CDR3 is TGTGCCAGCAGCCCATCACTAGGGAGGGGGGATACGCAGTATTTT.

The V gene is TRBV30, the J gene TRBJ2-7; tentative D call: TRBD1 (6 bases). This CDR3 is 12 amino acids long. Deletions cut 7 bases from V and 2 bases from J, with 12 bases between. The germline V gene has CDR1 GTSNPN and CDR2 SVGIG (reference sequence). CDR3 sequence (DNA): TGTGCCTTCCAAAAGGGGGCCTACGAGCAGTACTTC. It is translated as CAFQKGAYEQYF. Filled out from reference TRBV30 and TRBJ2-7, the complete variable domain reads SQTIHQWPATLVQPVGSPLSLECTVEGTSNPNLYWYRQAAGRGLQLLFYSVGIGQISSEVPQNLSASRPQDRQFILSSKKLLLSDSGFYLCAFQKGAYEQYFGPGTRLTVT.

This clone has just a few counts. The chain has TRBV20-1 and TRBJ2-5; D not resolved. The germline V and J ends were trimmed by 6 bases and 2 bases, with 7 bases remaining between them. The CDR3 runs to 11 residues. Germline V gene data show CDR1 as DFQATT and CDR2 as SNEGSKA (reference sequence). CDR3 sequence: CSASRQETQYF. CDR3 nucleotide sequence: TGCAGTGCCTCCCGACAAGAGACCCAGTACTTC.

This chain joins TRBV19 and TRBJ1-1, with 7 bases lining up with TRBD1. This CDR3 spans 13 amino acids. The V gene's germline CDR1 is LNHDA and CDR2 SQIVND (reference sequence). V shed 1 base, J shed 4 bases, and the junction held 0 bases outside the gene matches. The CDR3 coding sequence is TGTGCCAGTAGTATAGCAGGGGGCACTGAAGCTTTCTTT. It encodes CASSIAGGTEAFF.

This clone was seen only a few times. The genes are TRBV4-1 and TRBJ1-5, with unresolved D. CDR3 length: 16 residues. CDR1 and CDR2 from the germline V gene are MGHRA and YSYEKL. V was pared by 6 bases and J by 0 bases, with 15 bases between. CDR3 coding DNA: TGCGCCAGCAGACAGTGGGCACTTTCTAGCAATCAGCCCCAGCATTTT. Translated, it gives CASRQWALSSNQPQHF.

The V and J genes are TRBV28 and TRBJ2-1, with D possibly called TRBD1 or TRBD2 (5 bases each). The CDR3 sequence is 15 residues long. Deletions cut 7 bases from V and 4 bases from J, with 17 bases between. Germline CDR1 reads MDHEN; CDR2 reads SYDVKM. The CDR3 DNA reads TGTGCCAGCATGGCCCCGGGACGAGGATACAATGAGCAGTTCTTC. Its protein is CASMAPGRGYNEQFF. Complete variable domain (other parts from reference TRBV28 and TRBJ2-1): DVKVTQSSRYLVKRTGEKVFLECVQDMDHENMFWYRQDPGLGLRLIYFSYDVKMKEKGDIPEGYSVSREKKERFSLILESASTNQTSMYLCASMAPGRGYNEQFFGPGTRLTVL.

The CDR3 DNA sequence: TGCAGCGTGGGGACAGTTGGGGAGCAGTACTTC. It yields the protein CSVGTVGEQYF. J is TRBJ2-7 and V is TRBV29-1; 7 bases map to TRBD1. The germline gives CDR1 SQVTM, CDR2 ANQGSEA. Losses at the gene ends were 6 bases for V and 7 bases for J; bases not matched to a gene: 6. The CDR3 runs to 11 residues.

This chain uses TRBV4-1 with TRBJ1-4; D is ambiguous. Trimming cost V 0 bases and J 6 bases, with 2 bases left between them. Germline V gives CDR1 MGHRA, CDR2 YSYEKL. The length of the CDR3 is 12 residues. Here the CDR3 reads CASSQEYEKLFF. CDR3 nucleotide sequence: TGCGCCAGCAGCCAAGAGTATGAAAAACTGTTTTTT.

This rearrangement joins TRBV29-1 to TRBJ2-1, with 11 bases matching TRBD1. The CDR3 runs 14 residues. Germline V CDR1 and CDR2: SQVTM, ANQGSEA. V shed 1 base and J 9 bases; nucleotides not matched to a gene: 5. CDR3 protein: CSVEGLGQGAEQFF. The CDR3 DNA sequence: TGCAGCGTTGAAGGGCTCGGACAGGGGGCTGAGCAGTTCTTC.

The chain combines TRBV5-1 with TRBJ2-3; the D gene is possibly TRBD2 (6 bases). Germline CDR1 and CDR2: SGHRS and YFSETQ. The CDR3 runs 15 residues. V dropped 0 bases and J dropped 4 bases, with 12 bases sitting between them. In DNA, the CDR3 is TGCGCCAGCAGCTTGGGATCCGGGGGACCAGATACGCAGTATTTT. Translating gives CASSLGSGGPDTQYF.

The chain carries TRBV28 and TRBJ2-1, with D possibly being TRBD2 (5 bases). Germline V gene sequence: CDR1 MDHEN, CDR2 SYDVKM. Trimming left V 4 bases short and J 2 bases short, with 12 bases between. This CDR3 is 15 amino acids long. In nucleotides, the CDR3 is TGTGCCAGCAGTTCCACCGGGGTAACCTACAATGAGCAGTTCTTC. Amino acid sequence: CASSSTGVTYNEQFF.